This is a list of T cell receptor beta chains from one sample in a study of blood T cell repertoires in COVID-19. Assay: immunoSEQ multiplex PCR; the TCRdb copy retains only in-frame clones and omits some. The table shows about 300,000 clones, with approximately 90% occurring only once. The material sequenced was peripheral blood. These TCRs come from a woman between 45 and 60 years old with COVID-19, enrolled during active disease. Each CDR3 is given with its conserved first and last residue. D genes are given only for firm matches. Clone size is stated in some rows and not others, as once, few, many or a class when expanded.

. | TRBJ1-4 | TRBV5-6 | . | TGTGCCAGCAGCTTGGGGGGGCATGGTGAAAAACTGTTTTTT | CASSLGGHGEKLFF
. | TRBJ2-1 | TRBV5-1 | TRBD2 | TGCGCCAGCAGCTTGCCCAGCGGGAGAGGGGGTGAGCAGTTCTTC | CASSLPSGRGGEQFF
. | TRBJ2-7 | TRBV5-4 | TRBD2 | TGTGCCAGCAGCCCGGGGACTAGTAGGGGCTCCTACGAGCAGTACTTC | CASSPGTSRGSYEQYF
. | TRBJ2-3 | TRBV11-2 | TRBD2 | TGTGCCAGCAGCTTAGGACCGGGACTAGATCTAGATACGCAGTATTTT | CASSLGPGLDLDTQYF
. | TRBJ2-1 | TRBV5-1 | TRBD1 | TGCGCCAGCAGCACACAGGGGACCAGCTCCTACAATGAGCAGTTCTTC | CASSTQGTSSYNEQFF
. | TRBJ1-5 | TRBV24-1 | . | TGTGCCACCAGTGGAAACGGTCAGCCCCAGCATTTT | CATSGNGQPQHF
. | TRBJ2-1 | TRBV7-6 | . | TGTGCCAGCAGCCTACCCCGAGGGGGTTACGATGAGCAGTTCTTC | CASSLPRGGYDEQFF
. | TRBJ1-2 | TRBV30 | . | TGTGCCTGGATGGGAGCAGGGGTGGAAGGCTACACCTTC | CAWMGAGVEGYTF
. | TRBJ1-6 | TRBV7-3 | TRBD1 | TGTGCCAGCAGCATCACCGGGACAGGGAATTCACCCCTCCACTTT | CASSITGTGNSPLHF
once | TRBJ2-7 | TRBV7-2 | TRBD2 | TGTGCCAGCAGCTTAACCACTAGCGGGCTTAGGTACGAGCAGTACTTC | CASSLTTSGLRYEQYF
. | TRBJ1-4 | TRBV19 | TRBD1 | TGTGCCAGTAGTCAAGGGCAGGGGGCAATCAGGAGTGAAAAACTGTTTTTT | CASSQGQGAIRSEKLFF
once | TRBJ1-1 | TRBV10-3 | . | TGTGCCATCAGTGAAAGTCAGGCGAACACTGAAGCTTTCTTT | CAISESQANTEAFF
. | TRBJ2-5 | TRBV2 | TRBD2 | TGTGCCAGCAGGAGAGAACTAGCGGGAGACGAGACCCAGTACTTC | CASRRELAGDETQYF
. | TRBJ1-2 | TRBV11-2 | TRBD1 | TGTGCCAGCAGCCCGTGGACAGGTCGCAGGCCCGCGTCTAACTATGGCTACACCTTC | CASSPWTGRRPASNYGYTF
medium-sized | TRBJ2-7 | TRBV7-9 | TRBD1 | TGTGCCAGCCAACACACAGGGGAGTACGAGCAGTACTTC | CASQHTGEYEQYF
. | TRBJ1-4 | TRBV20-1 | . | TGCAGTGCTCTGCAGTCGGAAAAACTGTTTTTT | CSALQSEKLFF
. | TRBJ2-1 | TRBV9 | TRBD2 | TGTGCCAGCAGCGTGAGACTAGCGGGAGTTCCAAATGAGCAGTTCTTC | CASSVRLAGVPNEQFF
. | TRBJ1-1 | TRBV11-2 | TRBD1 | TGTGCCAGCAGCCCCTCATCCGGGACAGGGAACACTGAAGCTTTCTTT | CASSPSSGTGNTEAFF
. | TRBJ2-2 | TRBV5-4 | . | TGTGCCAGCAGCACGGGACTTTGGAGCGGGGAGCTGTTTTTT | CASSTGLWSGELFF
. | TRBJ2-2 | TRBV27 | TRBD2 | TGTGCCAGCAGTCGTACTAGCGGGAGCCCAACCGGGGAGCTGTTTTTT | CASSRTSGSPTGELFF
once | TRBJ2-1 | TRBV7-2 | TRBD2 | TGTGCCAGCAGCCCGTGGGCGGACTGGACTAGCGGGAGCGGCAATGAGCAGTTCTTC | CASSPWADWTSGSGNEQFF
once | TRBJ1-2 | TRBV20-1 | . | TGCAGTGTTTTCGGGGGATACGGCTACACCTTC | CSVFGGYGYTF
. | TRBJ2-2 | TRBV19 | . | TGTGCCAGTAGTTTCTCCCCCGAACAGGGCCGGGAGCTGTTTTTT | CASSFSPEQGRELFF
. | TRBJ2-7 | TRBV18 | . | TGTGCCAGCTCACCAAAAGCGGACCGACGACATAAATACGAGCAGTACTTC | CASSPKADRRHKYEQYF
. | TRBJ2-5 | TRBV24-1 | TRBD2 | TGTGCCACCAGTGACCCGGGACTAGCGGGAGGCCAAGAGACCCAGTACTTC | CATSDPGLAGGQETQYF
. | TRBJ2-3 | TRBV28 | TRBD2 | TGTGCCAGCACTGTACTAGCGGCCAGCACAGATACGCAGTATTTT | CASTVLAASTDTQYF
. | TRBJ1-2 | TRBV30 | . | TGTGCCTGGAAGGAGGGGATGGGAAACTATGGCTACACCTTC | CAWKEGMGNYGYTF
once | TRBJ2-3 | TRBV14 | . | TGTGCCAGCAGCCAAGTGGGGGCCCTCGGGACGCAGTATTTT | CASSQVGALGTQYF
. | TRBJ2-7 | TRBV5-1 | . | TGCGCCAGCAGCTTAATTCCTAGCGAGCAGTACTTC | CASSLIPSEQYF